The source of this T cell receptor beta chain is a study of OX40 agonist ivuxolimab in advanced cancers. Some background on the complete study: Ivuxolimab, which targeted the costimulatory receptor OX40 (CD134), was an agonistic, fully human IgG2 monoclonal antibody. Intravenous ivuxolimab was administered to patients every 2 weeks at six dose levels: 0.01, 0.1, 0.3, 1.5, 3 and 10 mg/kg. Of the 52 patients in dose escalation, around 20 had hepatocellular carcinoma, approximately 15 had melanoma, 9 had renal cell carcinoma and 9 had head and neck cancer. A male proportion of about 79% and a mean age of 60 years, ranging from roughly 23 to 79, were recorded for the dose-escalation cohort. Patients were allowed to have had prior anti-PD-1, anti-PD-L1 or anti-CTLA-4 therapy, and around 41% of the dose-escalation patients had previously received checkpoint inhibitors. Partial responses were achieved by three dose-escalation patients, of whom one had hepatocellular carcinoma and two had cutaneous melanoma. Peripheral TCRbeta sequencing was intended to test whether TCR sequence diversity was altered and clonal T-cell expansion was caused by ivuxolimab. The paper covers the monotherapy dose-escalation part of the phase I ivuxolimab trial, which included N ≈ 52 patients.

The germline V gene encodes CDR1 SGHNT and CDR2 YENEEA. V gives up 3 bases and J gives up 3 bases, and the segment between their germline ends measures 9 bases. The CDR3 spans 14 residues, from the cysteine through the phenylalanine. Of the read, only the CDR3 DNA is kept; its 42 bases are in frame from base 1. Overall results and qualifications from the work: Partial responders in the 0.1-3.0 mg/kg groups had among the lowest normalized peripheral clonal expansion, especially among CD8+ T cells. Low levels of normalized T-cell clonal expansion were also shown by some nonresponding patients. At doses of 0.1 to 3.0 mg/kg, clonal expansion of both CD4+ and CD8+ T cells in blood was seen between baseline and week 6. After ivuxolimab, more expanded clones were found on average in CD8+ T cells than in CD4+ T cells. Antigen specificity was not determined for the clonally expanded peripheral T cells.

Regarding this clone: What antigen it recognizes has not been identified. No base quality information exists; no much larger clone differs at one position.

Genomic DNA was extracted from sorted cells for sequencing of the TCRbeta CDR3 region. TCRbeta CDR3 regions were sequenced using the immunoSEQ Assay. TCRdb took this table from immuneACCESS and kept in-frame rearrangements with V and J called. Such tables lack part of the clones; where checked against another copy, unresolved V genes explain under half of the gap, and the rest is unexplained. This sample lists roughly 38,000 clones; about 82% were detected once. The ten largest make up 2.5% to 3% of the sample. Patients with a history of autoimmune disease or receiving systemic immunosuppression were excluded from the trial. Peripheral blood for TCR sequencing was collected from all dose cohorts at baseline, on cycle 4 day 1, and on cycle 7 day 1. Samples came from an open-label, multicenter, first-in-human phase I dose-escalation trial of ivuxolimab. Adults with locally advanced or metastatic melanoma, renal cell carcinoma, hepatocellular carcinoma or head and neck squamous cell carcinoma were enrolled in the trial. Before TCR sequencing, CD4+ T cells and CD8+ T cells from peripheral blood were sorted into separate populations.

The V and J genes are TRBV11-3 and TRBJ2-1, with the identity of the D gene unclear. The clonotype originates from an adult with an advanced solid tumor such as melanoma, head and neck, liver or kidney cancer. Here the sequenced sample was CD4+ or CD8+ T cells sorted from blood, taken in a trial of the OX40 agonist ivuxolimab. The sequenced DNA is TGTGCCAGCAGCTTGAAAAGGTACTACAATGAGCAGTTCTTC. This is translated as CASSLKRYYNEQFF.